Here is one T cell receptor (beta chain) with its context. The antigen is unknown. V gave up 6 bases and J gave up 0 bases, with 15 bases separating them. Germline CDR1 and CDR2: SQVTM and ANQGSEA. CDR3 length equals 16 residues. The sample originates from a study of CD8+ T cells in alopecia areata. Study-level background: Treatment of the treated patients consisted of oral tofacitinib, 5 to 10 mg twice daily. Tofacitinib continued for 6 to 18 months and was then withheld for 6 months.

Overall study findings and caveats: Lesional scalp displayed greater clonality than normal scalp, most notably in alopecia totalis/universalis.

Reverse transcribed after extraction, RNA yielded cDNA as the sequencing template. Only in-frame clones appear in the TCRdb table, and some are missing; sequencing was by immunoSEQ multiplex PCR. The sample shows 150,000 to 200,000 clones, approximately 59% of them seen only once. Cell sorting was applied to PBMCs, and CD4+ and CD8+ T cells were collected. This TCR came from a human donor with alopecia areata. Material: CD4+ T cells sorted from blood, obtained at week 0. This rearrangement joins TRBV29-1 to TRBJ2-6, with D possibly being TRBD2 (5 bases). Written as DNA, the CDR3 is TGCAGCGTCGGAGACGGACTGCTCTCTGGGGCCAACGTCCTGACTTTC. The encoded protein is CSVGDGLLSGANVLTF.